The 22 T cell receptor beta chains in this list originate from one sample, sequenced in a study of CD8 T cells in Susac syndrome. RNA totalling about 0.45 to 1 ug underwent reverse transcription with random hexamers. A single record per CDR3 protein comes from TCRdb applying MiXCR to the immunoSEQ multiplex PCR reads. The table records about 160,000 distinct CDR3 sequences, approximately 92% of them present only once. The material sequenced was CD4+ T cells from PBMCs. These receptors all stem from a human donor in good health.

The CDR3 sequence: CASSLGIGSMNTEAFF. CDR3 sequence (DNA): TGCGCCAGCAGCTTGGGTATAGGAAGCATGAACACTGAAGCTTTCTTT. The genes are TRBV5-1 and TRBJ1-1; D gene unclear. The CDR3 extends over 16 amino acids. Trimming stripped 0 bases from V and 0 bases from J, with 12 bases between. Germline V gene lookup returns CDR1 SGHRS and CDR2 YFSETQ.

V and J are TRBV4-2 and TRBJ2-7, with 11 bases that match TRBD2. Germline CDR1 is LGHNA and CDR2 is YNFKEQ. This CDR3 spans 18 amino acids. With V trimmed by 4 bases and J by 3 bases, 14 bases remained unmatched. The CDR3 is CASSPRQGGSGRDYEQYF. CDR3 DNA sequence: TGTGCCAGCAGCCCGAGACAGGGTGGTAGCGGGAGGGACTACGAGCAGTACTTC.

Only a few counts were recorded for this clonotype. CDR3 coding DNA: TGTGCCAGCAGCCCACTAGCGGAAAATGAGCAGTTCTTC. It specifies CASSPLAENEQFF. The V gene is TRBV4-2, the J gene TRBJ2-1, with TRBD2 matching 8 bases. V was pared by 4 bases and J by 7 bases, with 3 bases of the junction left unmatched. Per the germline V gene, CDR1 is LGHNA and CDR2 is YNFKEQ. The length of the CDR3 is 13 residues.

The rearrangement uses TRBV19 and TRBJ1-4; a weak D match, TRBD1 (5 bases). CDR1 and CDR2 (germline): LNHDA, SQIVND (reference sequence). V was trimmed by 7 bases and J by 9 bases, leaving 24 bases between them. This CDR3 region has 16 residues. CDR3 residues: CASTPPGTRWKKKLFF. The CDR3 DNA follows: TGTGCCAGTACACCCCCCGGGACGAGGTGGAAAAAAAAACTGTTTTTT.

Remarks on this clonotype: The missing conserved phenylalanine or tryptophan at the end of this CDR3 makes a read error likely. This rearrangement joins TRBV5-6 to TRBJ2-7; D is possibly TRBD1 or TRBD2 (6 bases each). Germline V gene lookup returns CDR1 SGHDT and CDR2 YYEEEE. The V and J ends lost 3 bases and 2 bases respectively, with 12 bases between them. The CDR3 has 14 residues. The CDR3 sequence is CASSSTGDTYEQYL. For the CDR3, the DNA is TGTGCCAGCAGCTCAACGGGGGACACCTACGAGCAGTACCTC.

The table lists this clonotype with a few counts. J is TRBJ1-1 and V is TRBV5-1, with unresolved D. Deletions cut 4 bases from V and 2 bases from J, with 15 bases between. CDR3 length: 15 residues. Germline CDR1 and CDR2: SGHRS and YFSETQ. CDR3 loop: CASSRTGPLNTEAFF. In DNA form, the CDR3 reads TGCGCCAGCAGCCGAACCGGACCCCTAAACACTGAAGCTTTCTTT.

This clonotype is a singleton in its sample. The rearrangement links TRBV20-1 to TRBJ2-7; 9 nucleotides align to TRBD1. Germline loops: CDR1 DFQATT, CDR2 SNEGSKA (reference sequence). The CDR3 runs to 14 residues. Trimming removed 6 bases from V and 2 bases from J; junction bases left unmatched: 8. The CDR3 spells CSALVTGGAYEQYF. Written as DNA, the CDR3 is TGCAGTGCCCTCGTGACAGGGGGAGCCTACGAGCAGTACTTC.

The CDR3 DNA is TGTGCCAGCAGCTTAGTATCGTCGGGGAAGGAGACCCAGTACTTC. Translation gives CASSLVSSGKETQYF. The chain joins TRBV11-2 to TRBJ2-5, with TRBD2 as a possible D gene (5 bases). Germline V CDR1 and CDR2: SGHAT, FQNNGV. This CDR3 comprises 15 residues. Trimming shortened V by 1 base and J by 5 bases, and 14 bases separated the two germline ends.

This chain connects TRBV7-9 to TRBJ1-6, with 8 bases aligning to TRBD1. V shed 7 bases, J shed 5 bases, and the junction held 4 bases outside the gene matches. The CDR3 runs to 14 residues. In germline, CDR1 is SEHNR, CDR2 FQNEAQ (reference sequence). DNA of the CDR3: TGTGCCAGCACCATGACAGGGGATAATTCACCCCTCCACTTT. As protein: CASTMTGDNSPLHF. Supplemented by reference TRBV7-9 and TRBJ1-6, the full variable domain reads DTGVSQNPRHKITKRGQNVTFRCDPISEHNRLYWYRQTLGQGPEFLTYFQNEAQLEKSRLLSDRFSAERPKGSFSTLEIQRTEQGDSAMYLCASTMTGDNSPLHFGNGTRLTVT.

The CDR3 nucleotides read TGTGCCAGCAGCCAAGATCCCCGGGACCACAATGAGCAGTTCTTC. Protein product: CASSQDPRDHNEQFF. V is TRBV3-1 and J is TRBJ2-1; D is tentatively TRBD1 or TRBD2 (5 bases each). V gave up 0 bases and J gave up 5 bases, with 11 bases separating them. CDR1 is LGHDT and CDR2 is YNNKEL in the germline V gene (reference sequence). This CDR3 comprises 15 residues.

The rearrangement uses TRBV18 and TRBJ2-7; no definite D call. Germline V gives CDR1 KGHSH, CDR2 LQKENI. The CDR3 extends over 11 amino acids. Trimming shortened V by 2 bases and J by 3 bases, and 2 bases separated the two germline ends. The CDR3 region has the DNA TGTGCCAGCTCACCAGACTACGAGCAGTACTTC. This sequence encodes CASSPDYEQYF.

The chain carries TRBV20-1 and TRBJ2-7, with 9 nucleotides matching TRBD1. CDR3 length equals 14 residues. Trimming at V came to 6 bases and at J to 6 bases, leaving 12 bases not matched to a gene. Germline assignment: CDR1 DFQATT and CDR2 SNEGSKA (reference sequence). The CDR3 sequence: CSATPGTGIVEQYF. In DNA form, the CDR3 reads TGCAGTGCAACTCCCGGGACAGGGATCGTCGAGCAGTACTTC.

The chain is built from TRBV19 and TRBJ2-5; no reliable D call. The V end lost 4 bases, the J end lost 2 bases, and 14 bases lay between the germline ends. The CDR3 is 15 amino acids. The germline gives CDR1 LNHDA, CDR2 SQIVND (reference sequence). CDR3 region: CASSTSGGSQETQYF. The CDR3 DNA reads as TGTGCCAGTAGTACGTCGGGTGGGTCTCAAGAGACCCAGTACTTC. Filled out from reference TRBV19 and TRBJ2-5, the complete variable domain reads DGGITQSPKYLFRKEGQNVTLSCEQNLNHDAMYWYRQDPGQGLRLIYYSQIVNDFQKGDIAEGYSVSREKKESFPLTVTSAQKNPTAFYLCASSTSGGSQETQYFGPGTRLLVL.

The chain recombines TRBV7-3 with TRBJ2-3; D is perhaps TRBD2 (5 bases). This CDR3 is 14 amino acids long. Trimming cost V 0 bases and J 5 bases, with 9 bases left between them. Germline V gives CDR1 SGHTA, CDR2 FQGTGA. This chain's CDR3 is CASSLTTGLDTQYF. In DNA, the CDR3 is TGTGCCAGCAGCTTAACGACGGGGTTAGATACGCAGTATTTT.

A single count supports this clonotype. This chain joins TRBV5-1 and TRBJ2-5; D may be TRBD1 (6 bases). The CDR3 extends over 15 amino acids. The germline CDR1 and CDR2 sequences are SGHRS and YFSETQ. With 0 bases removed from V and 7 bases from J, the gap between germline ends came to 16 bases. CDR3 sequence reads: CASSLALGQTGTQYF. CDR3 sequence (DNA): TGCGCCAGCAGCTTGGCCCTCGGACAGACCGGGACCCAGTACTTC.

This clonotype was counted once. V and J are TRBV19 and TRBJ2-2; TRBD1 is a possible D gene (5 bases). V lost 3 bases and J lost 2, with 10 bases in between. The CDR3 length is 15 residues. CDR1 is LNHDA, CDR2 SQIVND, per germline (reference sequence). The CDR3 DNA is TGTGCCAGTAGTATCGGACACCTTAACACCGGGGAGCTGTTTTTT. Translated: CASSIGHLNTGELFF.

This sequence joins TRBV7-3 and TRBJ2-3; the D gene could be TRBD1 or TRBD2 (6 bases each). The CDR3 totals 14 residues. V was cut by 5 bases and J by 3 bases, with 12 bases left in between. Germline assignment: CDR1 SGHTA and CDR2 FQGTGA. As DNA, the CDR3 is TGTGCCAGCAGCGGAAGAGGGGGGACAGATACGCAGTATTTT. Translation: CASSGRGGTDTQYF.

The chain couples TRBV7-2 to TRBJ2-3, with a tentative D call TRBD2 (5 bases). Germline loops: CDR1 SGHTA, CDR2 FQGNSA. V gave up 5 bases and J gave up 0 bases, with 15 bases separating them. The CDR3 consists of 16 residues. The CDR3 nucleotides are TGTGCCAGCAGCCGTCGAGGGTACTCTAGCACAGATACGCAGTATTTT. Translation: CASSRRGYSSTDTQYF.

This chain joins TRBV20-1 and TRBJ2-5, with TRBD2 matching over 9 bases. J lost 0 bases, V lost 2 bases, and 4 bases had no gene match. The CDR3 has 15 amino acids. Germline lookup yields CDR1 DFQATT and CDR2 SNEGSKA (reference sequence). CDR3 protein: CSARRAGGYQETQYF. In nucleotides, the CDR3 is TGCAGTGCTAGAAGAGCGGGGGGTTACCAAGAGACCCAGTACTTC.

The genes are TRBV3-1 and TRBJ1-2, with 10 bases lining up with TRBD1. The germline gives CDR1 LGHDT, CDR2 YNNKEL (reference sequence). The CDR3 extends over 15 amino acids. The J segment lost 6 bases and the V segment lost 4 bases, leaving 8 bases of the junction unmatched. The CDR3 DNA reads TGTGCCAGCAGCCGGGGACAGGGGATGTTGGATGGCTACACCTTC. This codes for CASSRGQGMLDGYTF.

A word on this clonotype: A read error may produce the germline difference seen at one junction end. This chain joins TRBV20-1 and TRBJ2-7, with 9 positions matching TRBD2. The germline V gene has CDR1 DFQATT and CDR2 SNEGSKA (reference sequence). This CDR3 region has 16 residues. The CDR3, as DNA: TGCAGTGCGAGAGGTCTCCAGCGGGGGGACCTTTACGAGCAGTACTTC. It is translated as CSARGLQRGDLYEQYF.

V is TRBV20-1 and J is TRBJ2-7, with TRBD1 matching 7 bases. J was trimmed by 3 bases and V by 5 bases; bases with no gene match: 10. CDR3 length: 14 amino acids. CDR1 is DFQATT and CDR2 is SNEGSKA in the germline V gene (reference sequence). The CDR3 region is CSAQPGQQNYEQYF. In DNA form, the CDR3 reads TGCAGTGCTCAACCGGGACAGCAGAACTACGAGCAGTACTTC.